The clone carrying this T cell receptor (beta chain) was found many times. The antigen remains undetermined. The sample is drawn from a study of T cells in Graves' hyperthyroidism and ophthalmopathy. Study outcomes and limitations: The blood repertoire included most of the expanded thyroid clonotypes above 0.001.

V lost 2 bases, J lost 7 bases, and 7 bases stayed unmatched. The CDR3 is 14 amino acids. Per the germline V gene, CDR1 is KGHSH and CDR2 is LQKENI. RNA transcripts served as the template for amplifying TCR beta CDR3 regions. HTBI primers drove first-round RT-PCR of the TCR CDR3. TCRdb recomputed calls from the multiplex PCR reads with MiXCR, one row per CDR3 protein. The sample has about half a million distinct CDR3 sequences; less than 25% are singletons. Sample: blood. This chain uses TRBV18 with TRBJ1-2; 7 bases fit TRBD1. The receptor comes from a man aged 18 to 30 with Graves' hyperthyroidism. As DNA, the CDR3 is TGTGCCAGCTCACCATACAGGGGAAGGATTGGCTACACCTTC. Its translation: CASSPYRGRIGYTF.